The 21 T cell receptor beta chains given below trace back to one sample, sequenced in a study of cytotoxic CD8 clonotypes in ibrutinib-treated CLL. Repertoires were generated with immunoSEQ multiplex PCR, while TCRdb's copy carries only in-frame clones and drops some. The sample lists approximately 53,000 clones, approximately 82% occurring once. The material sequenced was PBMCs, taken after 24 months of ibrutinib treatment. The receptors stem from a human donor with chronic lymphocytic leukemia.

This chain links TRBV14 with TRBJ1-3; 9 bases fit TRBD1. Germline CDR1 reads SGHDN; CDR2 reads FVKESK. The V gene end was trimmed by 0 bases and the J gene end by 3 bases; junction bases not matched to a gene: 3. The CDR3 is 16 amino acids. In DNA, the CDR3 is TGTGCCAGCAGCCAAGAAAGACAGGGGGTTGGAAACACCATATATTTT. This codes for CASSQERQGVGNTIYF. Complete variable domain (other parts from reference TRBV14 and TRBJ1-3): EAGVTQFPSHSVIEKGQTVTLRCDPISGHDNLYWYRRVMGKEIKFLLHFVKESKQDESGMPNNRFLAERTGGTYSTLKVQPAELEDSGVYFCASSQERQGVGNTIYFGEGSWLTVV.

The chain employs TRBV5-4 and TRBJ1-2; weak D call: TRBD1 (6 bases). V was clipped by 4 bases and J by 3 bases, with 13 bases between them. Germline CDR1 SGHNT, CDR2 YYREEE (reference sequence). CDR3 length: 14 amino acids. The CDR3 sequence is CASSLTGNYYGYTF. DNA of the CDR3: TGTGCCAGCAGCCTCACAGGGAACTACTATGGCTACACCTTC.

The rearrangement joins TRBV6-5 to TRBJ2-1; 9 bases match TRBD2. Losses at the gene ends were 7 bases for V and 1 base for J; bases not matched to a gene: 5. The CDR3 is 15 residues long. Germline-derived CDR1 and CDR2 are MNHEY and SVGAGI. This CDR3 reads CASKAGGLSYNEQFF. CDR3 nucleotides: TGTGCCAGCAAGGCGGGAGGGCTATCCTACAATGAGCAGTTCTTC.

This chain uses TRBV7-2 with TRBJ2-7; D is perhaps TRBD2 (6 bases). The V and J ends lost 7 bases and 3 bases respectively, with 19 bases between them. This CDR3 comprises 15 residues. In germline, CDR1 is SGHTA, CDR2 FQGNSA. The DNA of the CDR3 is TGTGCCAGCACCCCCAGACGGGACTTAGGCTACGAGCAGTACTTC. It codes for CASTPRRDLGYEQYF.

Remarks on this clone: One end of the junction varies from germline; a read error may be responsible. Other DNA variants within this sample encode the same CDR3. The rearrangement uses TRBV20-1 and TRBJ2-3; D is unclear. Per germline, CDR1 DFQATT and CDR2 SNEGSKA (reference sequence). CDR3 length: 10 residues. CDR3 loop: CSASTDTQYF. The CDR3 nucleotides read TGCAGCGCTAGCACAGATACGCAGTATTTT.

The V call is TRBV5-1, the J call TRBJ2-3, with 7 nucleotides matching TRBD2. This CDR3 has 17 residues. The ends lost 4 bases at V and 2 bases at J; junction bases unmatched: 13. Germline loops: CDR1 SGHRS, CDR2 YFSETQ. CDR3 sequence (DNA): TGCGCCAGCAGCCCGGAAGGAACTAGCGCTTACACAGATACGCAGTATTTT. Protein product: CASSPEGTSAYTDTQYF.

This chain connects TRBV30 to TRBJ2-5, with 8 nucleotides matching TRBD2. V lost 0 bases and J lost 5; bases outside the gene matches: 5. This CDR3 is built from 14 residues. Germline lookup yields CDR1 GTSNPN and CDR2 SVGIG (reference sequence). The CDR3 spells CAWSVLAAVETQYF. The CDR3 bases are TGTGCCTGGAGTGTACTAGCGGCGGTGGAGACCCAGTACTTC.

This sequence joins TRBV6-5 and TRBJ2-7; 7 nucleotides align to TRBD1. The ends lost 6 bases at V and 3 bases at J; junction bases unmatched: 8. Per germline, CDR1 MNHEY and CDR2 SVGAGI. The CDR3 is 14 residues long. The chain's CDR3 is CASSRQGLSYEQYF. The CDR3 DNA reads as TGTGCCAGCAGCCGACAGGGCTTGAGCTACGAGCAGTACTTC.

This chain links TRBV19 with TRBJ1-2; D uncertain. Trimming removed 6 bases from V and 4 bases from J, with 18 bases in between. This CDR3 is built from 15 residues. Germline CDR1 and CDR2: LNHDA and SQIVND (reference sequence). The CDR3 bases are TGTGCCAGTAGCACGACTTCGAAAGGCGGCTATGGCTACACCTTC. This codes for CASSTTSKGGYGYTF.

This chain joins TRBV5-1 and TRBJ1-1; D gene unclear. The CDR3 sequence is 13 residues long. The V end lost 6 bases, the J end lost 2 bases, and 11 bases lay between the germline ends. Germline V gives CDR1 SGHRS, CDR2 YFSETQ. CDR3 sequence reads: CASKPMDNTEAFF. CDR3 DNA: TGCGCCAGCAAGCCCATGGACAACACTGAAGCTTTCTTT.

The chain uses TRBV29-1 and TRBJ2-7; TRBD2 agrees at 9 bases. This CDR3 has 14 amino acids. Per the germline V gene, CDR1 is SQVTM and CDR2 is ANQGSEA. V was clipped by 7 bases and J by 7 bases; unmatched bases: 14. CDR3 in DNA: TGCAGCGCCCTGGGGGCGGGAGGGCCGAGGGAGCAGTACTTC. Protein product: CSALGAGGPREQYF.

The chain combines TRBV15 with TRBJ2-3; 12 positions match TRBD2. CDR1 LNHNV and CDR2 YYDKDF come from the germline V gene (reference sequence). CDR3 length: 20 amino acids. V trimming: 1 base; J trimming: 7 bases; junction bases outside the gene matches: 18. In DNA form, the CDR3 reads TGTGCCACCAGCAGAGCGATCTGGACTAGCGGGAAATGGGGGCCGTATACGCAGTATTTT. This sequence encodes CATSRAIWTSGKWGPYTQYF.

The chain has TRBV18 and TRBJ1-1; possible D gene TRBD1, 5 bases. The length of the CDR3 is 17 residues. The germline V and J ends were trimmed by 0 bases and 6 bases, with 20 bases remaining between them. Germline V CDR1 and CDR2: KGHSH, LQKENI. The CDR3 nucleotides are TGTGCCAGCTCACCACCGCGAAGGGGTGGGGTGCCATCTGAAGCTTTCTTT. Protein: CASSPPRRGGVPSEAFF.

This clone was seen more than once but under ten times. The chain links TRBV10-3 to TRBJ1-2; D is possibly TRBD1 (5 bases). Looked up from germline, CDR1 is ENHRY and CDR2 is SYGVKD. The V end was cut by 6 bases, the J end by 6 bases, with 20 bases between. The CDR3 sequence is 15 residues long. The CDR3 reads CAISYDSTASDGYTF. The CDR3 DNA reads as TGTGCCATCAGCTACGACTCGACAGCCTCGGATGGCTACACCTTC.

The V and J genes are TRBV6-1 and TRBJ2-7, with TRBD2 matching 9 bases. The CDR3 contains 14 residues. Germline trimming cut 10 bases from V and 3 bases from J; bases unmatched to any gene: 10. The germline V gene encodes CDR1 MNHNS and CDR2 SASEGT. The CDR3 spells CATRTVAGDYEQYF. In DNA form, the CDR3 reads TGTGCCACCAGGACAGTAGCGGGAGACTACGAGCAGTACTTC.

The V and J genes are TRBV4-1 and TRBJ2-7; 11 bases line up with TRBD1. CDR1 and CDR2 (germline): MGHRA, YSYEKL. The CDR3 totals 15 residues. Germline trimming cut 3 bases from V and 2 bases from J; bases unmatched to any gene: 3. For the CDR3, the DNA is TGCGCCAGCAGCCAGGGACAGGGGGAGACCTACGAGCAGTACTTC. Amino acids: CASSQGQGETYEQYF.

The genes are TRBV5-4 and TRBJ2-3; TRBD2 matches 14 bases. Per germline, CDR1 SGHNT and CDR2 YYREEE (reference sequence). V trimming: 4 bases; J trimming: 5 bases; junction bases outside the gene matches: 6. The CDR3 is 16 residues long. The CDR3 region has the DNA TGTGCCAGCAGCCCGTCGGGGACTAGCGGGAGAGATACGCAGTATTTT. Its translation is CASSPSGTSGRDTQYF.

The CDR3 sequence is CASSLLLTGELFF. The DNA of the CDR3 is TGTGCCAGCAGCTTACTACTCACCGGGGAGCTGTTTTTT. The gene calls are TRBV11-2 and TRBJ2-2; no definite D call. Germline values: CDR1 SGHAT, CDR2 FQNNGV. The ends were cut back, 2 bases at V and 4 bases at J, with 5 bases in the middle. CDR3 length: 13 residues.

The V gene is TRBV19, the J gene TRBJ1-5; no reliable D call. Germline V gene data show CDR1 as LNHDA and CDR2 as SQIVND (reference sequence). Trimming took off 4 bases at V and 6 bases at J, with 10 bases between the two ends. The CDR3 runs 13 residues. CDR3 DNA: TGTGCCAGTAGTAAGGTTCGGTCTCAGCCCCAGCATTTT. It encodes CASSKVRSQPQHF.

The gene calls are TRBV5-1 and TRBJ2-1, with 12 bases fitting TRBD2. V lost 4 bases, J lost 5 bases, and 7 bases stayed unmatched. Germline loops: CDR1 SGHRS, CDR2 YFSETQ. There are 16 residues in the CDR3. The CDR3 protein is CASSPLRLAGDNEQFF. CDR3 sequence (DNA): TGCGCCAGCAGCCCTCTAAGACTAGCGGGGGACAATGAGCAGTTCTTC. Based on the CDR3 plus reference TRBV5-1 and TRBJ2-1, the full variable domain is KAGVTQTPRYLIKTRGQQVTLSCSPISGHRSVSWYQQTPGQGLQFLFEYFSETQRNKGNFPGRFSGRQFSNSRSEMNVSTLELGDSALYLCASSPLRLAGDNEQFFGPGTRLTVL.

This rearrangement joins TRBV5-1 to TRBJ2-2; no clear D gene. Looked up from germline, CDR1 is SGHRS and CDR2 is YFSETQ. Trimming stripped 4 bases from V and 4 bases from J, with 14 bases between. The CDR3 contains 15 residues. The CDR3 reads CASSPDRVGTGELFF. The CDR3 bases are TGCGCCAGCAGCCCGGATAGGGTGGGCACCGGGGAGCTGTTTTTT.